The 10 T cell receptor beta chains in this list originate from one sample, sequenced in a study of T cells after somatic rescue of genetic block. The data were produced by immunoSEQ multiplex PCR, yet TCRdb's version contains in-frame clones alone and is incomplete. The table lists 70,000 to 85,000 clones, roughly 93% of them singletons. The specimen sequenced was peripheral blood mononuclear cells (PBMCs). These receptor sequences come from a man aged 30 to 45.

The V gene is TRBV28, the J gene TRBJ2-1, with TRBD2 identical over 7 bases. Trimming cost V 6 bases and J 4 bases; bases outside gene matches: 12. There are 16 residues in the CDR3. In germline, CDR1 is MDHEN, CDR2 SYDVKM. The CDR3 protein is CASRSRLADEYNEQFF. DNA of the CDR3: TGTGCCAGCAGATCTCGACTAGCCGACGAATACAATGAGCAGTTCTTC.

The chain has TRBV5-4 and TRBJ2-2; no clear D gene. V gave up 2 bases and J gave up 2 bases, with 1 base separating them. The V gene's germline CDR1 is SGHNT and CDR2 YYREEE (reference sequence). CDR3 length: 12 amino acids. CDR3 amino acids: CASSLNTGELFF. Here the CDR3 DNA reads TGTGCCAGCAGCTTAAACACCGGGGAGCTGTTTTTT. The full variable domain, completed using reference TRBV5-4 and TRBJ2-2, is ETGVTQSPTHLIKTRGQQVTLRCSSQSGHNTVSWYQQALGQGPQFIFQYYREEENGRGNFPPRFSGLQFPNYSSELNVNALELDDSALYLCASSLNTGELFFGEGSRLTVL.

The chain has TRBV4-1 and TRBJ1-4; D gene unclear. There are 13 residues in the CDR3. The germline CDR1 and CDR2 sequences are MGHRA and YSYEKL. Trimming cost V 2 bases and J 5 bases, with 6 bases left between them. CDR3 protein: CASSQWRNEKLFF. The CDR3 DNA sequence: TGCGCCAGCAGCCAATGGAGGAATGAAAAACTGTTTTTT.

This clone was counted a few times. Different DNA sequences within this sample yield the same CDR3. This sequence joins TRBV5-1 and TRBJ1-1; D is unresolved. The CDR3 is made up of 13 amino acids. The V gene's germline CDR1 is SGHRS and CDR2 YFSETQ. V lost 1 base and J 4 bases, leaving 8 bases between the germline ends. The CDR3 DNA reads TGCGCCAGCAGCTTGCAGGAGGGCACTGAAGCTTTCTTT. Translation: CASSLQEGTEAFF.

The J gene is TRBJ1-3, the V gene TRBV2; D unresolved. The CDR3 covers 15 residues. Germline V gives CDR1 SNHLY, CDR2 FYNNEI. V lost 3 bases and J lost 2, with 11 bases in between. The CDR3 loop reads CASSEGILAGNTIYF. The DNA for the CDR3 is TGTGCCAGCAGTGAGGGGATTTTAGCTGGAAACACCATATATTTT. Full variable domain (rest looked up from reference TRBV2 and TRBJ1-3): EPEVTQTPSHQVTQMGQEVILRCVPISNHLYFYWYRQILGQKVEFLVSFYNNEISEKSEIFDDQFSVERPDGSNFTLKIRSTKLEDSAMYFCASSEGILAGNTIYFGEGSWLTVV.

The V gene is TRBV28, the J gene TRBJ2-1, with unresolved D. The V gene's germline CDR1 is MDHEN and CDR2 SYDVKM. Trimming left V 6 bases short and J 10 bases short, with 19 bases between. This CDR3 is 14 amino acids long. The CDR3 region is CASSVRTLKTEQFF. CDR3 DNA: TGTGCCAGCAGCGTAAGGACGCTCAAGACGGAGCAGTTCTTC.

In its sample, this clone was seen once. In nucleotides, the CDR3 is TGTGCCAGCAGTACCCGTTGGCCAGATACGCAGTATTTT. Protein sequence: CASSTRWPDTQYF. J is TRBJ2-3 and V is TRBV6-5; D remains ambiguous. The CDR3 is made up of 13 amino acids. Trimming left V 5 bases short and J 4 bases short, with 10 bases between. CDR1 is MNHEY, CDR2 SVGAGI, per germline.

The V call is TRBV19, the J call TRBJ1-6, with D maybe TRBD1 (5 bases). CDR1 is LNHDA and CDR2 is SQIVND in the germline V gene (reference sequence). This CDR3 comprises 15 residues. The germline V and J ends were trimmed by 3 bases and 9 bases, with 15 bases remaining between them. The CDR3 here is CASSITEGLFSPLHF. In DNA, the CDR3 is TGTGCCAGTAGTATTACAGAGGGGTTGTTTTCACCCCTCCACTTT.

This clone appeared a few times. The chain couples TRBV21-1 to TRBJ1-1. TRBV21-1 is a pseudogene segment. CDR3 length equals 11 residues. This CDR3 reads CAGVGNTEAFF. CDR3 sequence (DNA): TGTGCCGGCGTAGGGAACACTGAAGCTTTCTTT.

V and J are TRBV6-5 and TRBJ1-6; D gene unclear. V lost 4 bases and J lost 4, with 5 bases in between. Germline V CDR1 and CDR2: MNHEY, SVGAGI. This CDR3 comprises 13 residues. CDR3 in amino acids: CASSSQYNSPLHF. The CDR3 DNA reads TGTGCCAGCAGTTCACAATATAATTCACCCCTCCACTTT.